The 14 T cell receptor beta chains below were found in one sample sequenced in a study of blood T cells in healthy people across ages. The authors ran a second PCR of about 6 to 11 cycles using a sample-barcoded 5' primer and a J-beta primer mix. Each CDR3 protein gets one entry after TCRdb re-called the 5' RACE reads with MiXCR. The profile shows some 710,000 distinct CDR3 sequences, roughly 46% of them singletons. The specimen was blood. The receptors were gathered from a man of 80 years or more in good health.

This clonotype was observed a few times. The rearrangement joins TRBV3-1 to TRBJ2-7; 7 bases align to TRBD2. Looked up from germline, CDR1 is LGHDT and CDR2 is YNNKEL (reference sequence). CDR3 length equals 14 residues. V was clipped by 3 bases and J by 4 bases; unmatched bases: 6. Here the CDR3 reads CASSQGGSPYEQYF. DNA of the CDR3: TGTGCCAGCAGCCAGGGCGGGAGTCCTTACGAGCAGTACTTC.

In its sample, this clonotype was seen a few times. The J gene is TRBJ2-1, the V gene TRBV7-9; 7 nucleotides agree with TRBD2. Germline V gives CDR1 SEHNR, CDR2 FQNEAQ (reference sequence). The junction had 14 bases not matched to a gene; V was cut back by 9 bases and J by 9 bases. The CDR3 is 14 residues long. CDR3 DNA sequence: TGTGCCAGTGTATGGAGCGGGACTTCGGGTGAGCAGTTCTTC. Its translation is CASVWSGTSGEQFF. The variable domain in full, completed from reference TRBV7-9 and TRBJ2-1, reads DTGVSQNPRHKITKRGQNVTFRCDPISEHNRLYWYRQTLGQGPEFLTYFQNEAQLEKSRLLSDRFSAERPKGSFSTLEIQRTEQGDSAMYLCASVWSGTSGEQFFGPGTRLTVL.

This clonotype was detected only a few times. The chain has TRBV7-2 and TRBJ2-7, with 7 bases identical to TRBD1. CDR1 and CDR2 (germline): SGHTA, FQGNSA. Unmatched junction bases numbered 7, after V lost 0 bases and J lost 2 bases. The CDR3 is 16 amino acids. The CDR3 nucleotides read TGTGCCAGCAGCTTAGCGGGACAGTCGAACCCCTACGAGCAGTACTTC. It specifies CASSLAGQSNPYEQYF. The whole variable domain, filled in from reference TRBV7-2 and TRBJ2-7, reads GAGVSQSPSNKVTEKGKDVELRCDPISGHTALYWYRQSLGQGLEFLIYFQGNSAPDKSGLPSDRFSAERTGGSVSTLTIQRTQQEDSAVYLCASSLAGQSNPYEQYFGPGTRLTVT.

This sequence joins TRBV9 and TRBJ2-5, with D perhaps TRBD1 (6 bases). Deletions cut 6 bases from V and 7 bases from J, with 16 bases between. The CDR3 spans 13 residues. The germline CDR1 and CDR2 sequences are SGDLS and YYNGEE. CDR3: CASTLGAEGTQYF. The DNA of the CDR3 is TGTGCCAGCACTCTGGGGGCCGAGGGGACCCAGTACTTC.

The rearrangement uses TRBV9 and TRBJ2-3, with TRBD2 matching 7 bases. From germline, CDR1 is SGDLS and CDR2 YYNGEE. Unmatched junction bases numbered 6, after V lost 2 bases and J lost 3 bases. The CDR3 is 15 amino acids. The CDR3 nucleotides are TGTGCCAGCAGCGTCTCTAGGACTAGAACAGATACGCAGTATTTT. Protein: CASSVSRTRTDTQYF.

In this sample, this clonotype turned up once. J is TRBJ2-1 and V is TRBV5-1; 7 nucleotides match TRBD1. CDR3 length equals 15 residues. The germline CDR1 and CDR2 sequences are SGHRS and YFSETQ. The V segment lost 3 bases and the J segment 0 bases; nucleotides outside the gene matches: 3. The CDR3 here is CASSWTGSSYNEQFF. CDR3 in DNA: TGCGCCAGCAGCTGGACAGGCAGCTCCTACAATGAGCAGTTCTTC.

This clonotype appeared many times. Mismatch with germline at one junction end may stem from a read error. The chain carries TRBV7-2 and TRBJ2-1; 9 bases match TRBD2. This CDR3 comprises 16 residues. The germline V gene encodes CDR1 SGHTA and CDR2 FQGNSA. The CDR3 loop is CASSLAPLAGNNEQFF. The CDR3 DNA sequence: TGTGCCAGCAGCCTAGCACCTCTAGCGGGAAACAATGAGCAGTTCTTC.

This clonotype appeared a few times. The rearrangement uses TRBV27 and TRBJ2-7; D not certain. Trimming left V 0 bases short and J 2 bases short, with 8 bases between. CDR1 is MNHEY and CDR2 is SMNVEV in the germline V gene (reference sequence). This CDR3 comprises 14 residues. The CDR3 is CASSLSTVAYEQYF. Written as DNA, the CDR3 is TGTGCCAGCAGTTTATCAACGGTTGCCTACGAGCAGTACTTC.

This clonotype has ten or more counts. The V gene is TRBV6-5, the J gene TRBJ2-7; D is tentatively TRBD1 or TRBD2 (6 bases each). Germline CDR1 is MNHEY and CDR2 is SVGAGI. The CDR3 length is 15 residues. Trimming pared 5 bases from V and 2 bases from J, leaving 16 bases between. The CDR3 sequence: CASSDGGAGTYEQYF. The CDR3 region has the DNA TGTGCCAGCAGTGACGGGGGCGCGGGTACCTACGAGCAGTACTTC.

This clonotype appeared a few times. V gene TRBV28 combines with J gene TRBJ2-1; 9 bases match TRBD2. Per the germline V gene, CDR1 is MDHEN and CDR2 is SYDVKM. V shed 6 bases and J 4 bases; nucleotides not matched to a gene: 7. The CDR3 spans 15 residues. CDR3 bases: TGTGCCAGCAGCAAGAGGACTAGCGTGTACAATGAGCAGTTCTTC. This sequence encodes CASSKRTSVYNEQFF. The full variable domain, in which reference TRBV28 and TRBJ2-1 provide the parts outside the CDR3, is DVKVTQSSRYLVKRTGEKVFLECVQDMDHENMFWYRQDPGLGLRLIYFSYDVKMKEKGDIPEGYSVSREKKERFSLILESASTNQTSMYLCASSKRTSVYNEQFFGPGTRLTVL.

Concerning this clonotype itself: This may arise from a read error, as a much more abundant clone is one base away. The chain couples TRBV5-1 to TRBJ2-1; a weak D match, TRBD1 (6 bases). Germline V gene data show CDR1 as SGHRS and CDR2 as YFSETQ. CDR3 length equals 13 residues. V lost 4 bases, J lost 13 bases, and 18 bases lay in between. CDR3 in amino acids: CASSIQGGETQFF. The CDR3 region has the DNA TGCGCCAGCAGCATACAGGGTGGGGAGACCCAGTTCTTC.

The rearrangement links TRBV29-1 to TRBJ1-2; D ambiguous. Germline loops: CDR1 SQVTM, CDR2 ANQGSEA. The length of the CDR3 is 10 residues. Trimming shortened V by 3 bases and J by 7 bases, and 6 bases separated the two germline ends. CDR3 region: CSVDSRGYTF. As DNA, the CDR3 is TGCAGCGTTGATAGCCGTGGCTACACCTTC.

V gene TRBV20-1 combines with J gene TRBJ2-5; tentatively, D is TRBD1 or TRBD2 (9 bases each). Germline V gene lookup returns CDR1 DFQATT and CDR2 SNEGSKA (reference sequence). The CDR3 is 16 amino acids. Trimming left V 5 bases short and J 1 base short, with 20 bases between. In DNA, the CDR3 is TGCAGTGCTCCGCGGGGGGGACAGGGTTTCCAAGAGACCCAGTACTTC. Amino acid sequence: CSAPRGGQGFQETQYF.

The chain is built from TRBV21-1 and TRBJ1-5. TRBV21-1 is a recognized pseudogene. The CDR3 runs 16 residues. For the CDR3, the DNA is TGTGCCAGCAGCAAACGTATGGCGGAACCTCATGAGCCCCAGCATTTT. It yields the protein CASSKRMAEPHEPQHF.